This T cell receptor beta chain originates from a study of TIL therapy for anti-PD-1-resistant metastatic lung cancer. Study-wide background: Tumor harvest preceded PD-1/PD-L1 blockade, followed by nivolumab treatment.

Stated time point: pre-treatment sample, taken before nivolumab and TIL therapy. This was the immunoSEQ v3 assay. Some clones are missing from TCRdb's copy, which holds only in-frame ones; the method was immunoSEQ multiplex PCR. The sample gives some 52,000 clones, around 80% of which show up once; about 5% is in the top ten. V lost 0 bases to trimming and J lost 1 base, with 10 bases between them. This CDR3 has 15 amino acids. Germline CDR1 reads MNHNS; CDR2 reads SASEGT. The sequencing here drew on blood, taken at baseline. The receptor was isolated from a woman aged 25-80 years with non-small cell lung cancer. The V call is TRBV6-1, the J call TRBJ2-7; D ambiguous. The CDR3 nucleotides read TGTGCCAGCAGTGAAGCGCCGGGTCTGTCCTACGAGCAGTACTTC. It yields the protein CASSEAPGLSYEQYF.